This T cell receptor beta chain was documented in a study of T cell responses to AZD1222 COVID-19 vaccine. Points from the study as a whole: Targeting of unmutated variant regions was reportedly seen in nearly half of spike-specific TCRs. It was only after the peak T cell response that any repertoires were sampled. After two AZD1222 doses, spike-specific TCR breadth and depth rose versus day 0.

The assay was immunoSEQ multiplex PCR, and TCRdb's table has in-frame clones only and misses some. The repertoire consists of approximately 110,000 clones, with roughly 85% occurring once and the leading ten covering 2% to 3%. About this clone: Its specificity is unknown.

The germline V gene encodes CDR1 SGDLS and CDR2 YYNGEE. The CDR3 is made up of 17 amino acids. Trimming at V came to 4 bases and at J to 0 bases, leaving 8 bases not matched to a gene. This TCR derives from an adult who received the AZD1222 COVID-19 vaccine. The sample in question was peripheral blood, obtained 28 days after the second AZD1222 dose. The rearrangement joins TRBV9 to TRBJ2-7; 12 bases fit TRBD2. The CDR3 bases are TGTGCCAGCAGCTTGGGACTAGCGGGCATGGGCTCCTACGAGCAGTACTTC. It encodes CASSLGLAGMGSYEQYF.